Listed below are T cell receptor beta chains from one sample, sequenced in a study of blood T cell repertoires in COVID-19. Assay used: immunoSEQ multiplex PCR; TCRdb lists only in-frame clones, some missing. The top ten clones hold over 3.5% of a sample with approximately 300,000 clones, around 91% of them seen once. The sample taken for sequencing was PBMCs or T cells enriched from blood (not recorded which). All receptors come from a woman between 18 and 29 years old with acute COVID-19. The CDR3 runs from the conserved cysteine through the conserved F or W. Fields, in order: J gene, V gene, D gene, clone size, CDR3 protein, CDR3 DNA. The D gene is left open where the match is weak. Not all rows give a size; the values are once, few, many and, for expanded clones, a class.

>TRBJ2-6|TRBV5-4|-|once
CASSSAWGTSSSGANVLTF
TGTGCCAGCAGCTCTGCATGGGGGACAAGCAGCTCTGGGGCCAACGTCCTGACTTTC
>TRBJ2-7|TRBV7-9|TRBD1|once
CASSLGVTGPYEQYF
TGTGCCAGCAGCTTAGGAGTGACAGGGCCCTACGAGCAGTACTTC
>TRBJ1-4|TRBV5-1|-|-
CASRMRQKLFF
TGCGCCAGCAGGATGAGACAGAAACTGTTTTTT
>TRBJ2-7|TRBV7-2|-|-
CASSSPVDSYEQYF
TGTGCCAGCAGCTCCCCAGTTGACTCCTACGAGCAGTACTTC
>TRBJ1-2|TRBV30|-|-
CAWSAEDWKPYGYTF
TGTGCCTGGAGTGCTGAGGACTGGAAACCCTATGGCTACACCTTC
>TRBJ2-1|TRBV18|TRBD1|-
CASSELTGQGSNEQFF
TGTGCCAGCTCAGAACTGACGGGACAGGGGTCTAATGAGCAGTTCTTC
>TRBJ2-7|TRBV6-5|TRBD2|few
CASSYEGSGRSYEQYF
TGTGCCAGCAGTTACGAGGGTAGCGGGAGGTCGTACGAGCAGTACTTC
>TRBJ2-7|TRBV6-5|TRBD2|-
CASRGLAGAYEQYF
TGTGCCAGCAGGGGACTAGCGGGAGCCTACGAGCAGTACTTC
>TRBJ1-2|TRBV30|TRBD1|-
CAWSAGGNYGYTF
TGTGCCTGGTCGGCAGGGGGCAACTATGGCTACACCTTC
>TRBJ2-7|TRBV5-1|TRBD1|once
CASSKGTAPGSYEQYF
TGCGCCAGCAGCAAAGGGACAGCTCCGGGGTCCTACGAGCAGTACTTC
>TRBJ2-5|TRBV29-1|TRBD2|-
CSAAGTSGLQETQYF
TGCAGCGCCGCAGGGACTAGCGGGCTCCAAGAGACCCAGTACTTC
>TRBJ2-1|TRBV5-1|-|-
CASSSVSSGNEQFF
TGCGCCAGCAGCTCGGTTTCTTCGGGCAATGAGCAGTTCTTC
>TRBJ2-7|TRBV12-3/TRBV12-4|-|-
CASSSLYEQYF
TGTGCCAGCAGCTCTCTCTACGAGCAGTACTTC
>TRBJ1-2|TRBV7-9|-|-
CASSLLVRGNYGYTF
TGTGCCAGCAGCTTGTTGGTACGGGGGAACTATGGCTACACCTTC
>TRBJ1-4|TRBV29-1|-|-
CSVVSGWGDEKLFF
TGCAGCGTTGTCTCAGGGTGGGGCGATGAAAAACTGTTTTTT
>TRBJ1-1|TRBV2|-|-
CASSEQGAEAFF
TGTGCCAGCAGTGAACAGGGCGCTGAAGCTTTCTTT
>TRBJ1-5|TRBV29-1|-|-
CSVGSRGFGQPQHF
TGCAGCGTTGGAAGCAGGGGCTTCGGGCAGCCCCAGCATTTT
>TRBJ2-3|TRBV27|-|-
CASSLSAGISTDTQYF
TGTGCCAGCAGTTTATCCGCCGGGATTAGCACAGATACGCAGTATTTT
>TRBJ2-5|TRBV4-1|-|-
CASSQQNREWGETQYF
TGCGCCAGCAGCCAGCAGAACAGGGAGTGGGGGGAGACCCAGTACTTC
>TRBJ2-7|TRBV9|TRBD1|-
CASSVTGTDDEQYF
TGTGCCAGCAGCGTTACCGGGACAGACGACGAGCAGTACTTC
>TRBJ1-5|TRBV28|-|-
CASSPAGGRTMSNQPQHF
TGTGCCAGCAGTCCCGCGGGGGGCCGGACCATGAGCAATCAGCCCCAGCATTTT
>TRBJ2-7|TRBV9|TRBD1|-
CASSVGTGPQYEQYF
TGTGCCAGCAGCGTGGGGACAGGGCCCCAATACGAGCAGTACTTC